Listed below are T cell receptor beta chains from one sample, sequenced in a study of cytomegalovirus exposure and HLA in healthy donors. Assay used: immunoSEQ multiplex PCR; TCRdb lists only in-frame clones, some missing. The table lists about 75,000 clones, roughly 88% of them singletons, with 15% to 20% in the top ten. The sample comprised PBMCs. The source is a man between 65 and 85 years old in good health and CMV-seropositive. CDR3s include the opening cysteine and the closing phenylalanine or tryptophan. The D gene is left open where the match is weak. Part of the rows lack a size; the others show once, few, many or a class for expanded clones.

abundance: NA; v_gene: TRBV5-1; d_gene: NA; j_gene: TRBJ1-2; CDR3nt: TGCGCCAGCAGCTTGAGCGGGGGGAGGTGGTATGGCTACACCTTC; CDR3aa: CASSLSGGRWYGYTF
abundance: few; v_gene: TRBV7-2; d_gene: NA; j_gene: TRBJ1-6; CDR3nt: TGTGCCAGCAGCCCTCCCCGCTCCTATAATTCACCCCTCCACTTT; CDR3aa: CASSPPRSYNSPLHF
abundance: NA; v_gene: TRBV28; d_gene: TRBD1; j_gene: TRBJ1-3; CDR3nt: TGTGCCAGCAGTTCAGGGGGTACGGGAAACACCATATATTTT; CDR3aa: CASSSGGTGNTIYF
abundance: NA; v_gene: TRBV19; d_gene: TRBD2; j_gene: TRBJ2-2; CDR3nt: TGTGCCAGTAGTAGCCTGATTGGCGGGGGTACCGGGGAGCTGTTTTTT; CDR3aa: CASSSLIGGGTGELFF
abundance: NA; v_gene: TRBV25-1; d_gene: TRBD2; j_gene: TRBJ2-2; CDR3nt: TGTGCCAGCCTCCCTCCGGGACTAAGCACCGGGGAGCTGTTTTTT; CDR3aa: CASLPPGLSTGELFF
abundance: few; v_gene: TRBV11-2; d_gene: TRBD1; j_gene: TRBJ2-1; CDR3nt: TGTGCCAGCAGCTTAAGACAGGGCCAACACAATGAGCAGTTCTTC; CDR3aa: CASSLRQGQHNEQFF
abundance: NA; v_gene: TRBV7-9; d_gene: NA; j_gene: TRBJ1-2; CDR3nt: TGTGCCAGCAGCGACTTTCCTTTATCAAACTATGGCTACACCTTC; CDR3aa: CASSDFPLSNYGYTF
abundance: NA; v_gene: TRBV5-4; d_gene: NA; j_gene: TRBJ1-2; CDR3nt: TGTGCCAGCTCCGACAGGACGTATGGCTACACCTTC; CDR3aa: CASSDRTYGYTF
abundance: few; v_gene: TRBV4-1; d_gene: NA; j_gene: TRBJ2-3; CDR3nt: TGCGCCAGCAGCCAGGGGTCGGCGGTCGGGAGAGGAAATACGCAGTATTTT; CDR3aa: CASSQGSAVGRGNTQYF
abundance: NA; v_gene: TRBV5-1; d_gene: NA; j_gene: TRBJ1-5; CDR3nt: TGCGCCAGCAGCTTGAGGCCCCAGGGGATGGGGAGCAATCAGCCCCAGCATTTT; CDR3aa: CASSLRPQGMGSNQPQHF
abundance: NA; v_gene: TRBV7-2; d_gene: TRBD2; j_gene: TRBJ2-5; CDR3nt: TGTGCCAGCAGCTTAGGGCGACTAGCGGGGGTAGAGACCCAGTACTTC; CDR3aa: CASSLGRLAGVETQYF
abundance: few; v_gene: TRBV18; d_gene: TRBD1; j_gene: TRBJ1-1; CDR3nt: TGTGCCAGCTCACAGGGGGCGGTGGGCACTGAAGCTTTCTTT; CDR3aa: CASSQGAVGTEAFF
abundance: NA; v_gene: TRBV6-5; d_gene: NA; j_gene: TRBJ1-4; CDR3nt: TGTGCCAGCAGGGACTCTGCAACTAATGAAAAACTGTTTTTT; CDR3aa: CASRDSATNEKLFF
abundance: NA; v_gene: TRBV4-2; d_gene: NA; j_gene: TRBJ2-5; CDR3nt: TGTGCCAGCAGCCAAGGACAGGACCAAGAGACCCAGTACTTC; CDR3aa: CASSQGQDQETQYF
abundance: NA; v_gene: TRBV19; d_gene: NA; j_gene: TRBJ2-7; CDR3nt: TGTGCCAGTAGTACCTCCCCTCTGACTGTCGAGCAGTACTTC; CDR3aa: CASSTSPLTVEQYF
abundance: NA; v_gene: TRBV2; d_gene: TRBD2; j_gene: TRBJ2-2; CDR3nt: TGTGCCAGCAGCGGGAGGGTTAACACCGGGGAGCTGTTTTTT; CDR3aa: CASSGRVNTGELFF
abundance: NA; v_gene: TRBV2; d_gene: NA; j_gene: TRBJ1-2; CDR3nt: TGTGCCAGCAAAGCGGGCGAGATCTATGGCTACACCTTC; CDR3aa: CASKAGEIYGYTF
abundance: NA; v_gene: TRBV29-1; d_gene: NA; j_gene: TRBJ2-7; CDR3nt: TGCAGCGTTGGGGGACATACCTACGAGCAGTACTTC; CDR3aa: CSVGGHTYEQYF
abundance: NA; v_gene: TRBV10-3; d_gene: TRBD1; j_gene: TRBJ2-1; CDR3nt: TGTGCCATCAAGAGGGACAGTGAGATGTCCTACAATGAGCAGTTCTTC; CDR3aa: CAIKRDSEMSYNEQFF
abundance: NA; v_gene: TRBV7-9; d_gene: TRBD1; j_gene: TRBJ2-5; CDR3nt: TGTGCCAGCAGCAAGGGACAGGGGAAAGAGACCCAGTACTTC; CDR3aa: CASSKGQGKETQYF
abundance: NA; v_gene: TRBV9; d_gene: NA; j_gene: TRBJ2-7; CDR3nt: TGTGCCAGCAGCGTAGGCGTCGGGGAGGCCTACGAGCAGTACTTC; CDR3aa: CASSVGVGEAYEQYF
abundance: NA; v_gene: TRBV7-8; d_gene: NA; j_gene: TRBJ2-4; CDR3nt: TGTGCCAGCAGCCCACGACAGGTTGAGGACATTCAGTACTTC; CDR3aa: CASSPRQVEDIQYF
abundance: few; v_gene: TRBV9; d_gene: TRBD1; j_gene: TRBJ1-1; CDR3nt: TGTGCCAGCAGCGTAGAACCGACAGGGGGCACTGAAGCTTTCTTT; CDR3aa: CASSVEPTGGTEAFF
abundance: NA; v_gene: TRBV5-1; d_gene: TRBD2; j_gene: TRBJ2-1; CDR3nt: TGCGCCAGCAATCAACCGGGAGGGCCGTACAATGAGCAGTTCTTC; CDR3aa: CASNQPGGPYNEQFF
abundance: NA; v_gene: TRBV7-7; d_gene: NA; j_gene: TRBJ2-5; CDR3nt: TGTGCCAGCAGCTCGACAGTGTCTAGTGAGCAGTACTTC; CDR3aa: CASSSTVSSEQYF
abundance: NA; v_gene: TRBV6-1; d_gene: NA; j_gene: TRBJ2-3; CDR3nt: TGTGCCAGCAGTCCCAGAGGTGGCGGCACAGATACGCAGTATTTT; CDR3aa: CASSPRGGGTDTQYF
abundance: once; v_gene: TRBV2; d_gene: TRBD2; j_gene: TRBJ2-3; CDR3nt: TGTGCCAGCAGTGAACGAGGGGAGGGTACGCAGTATTTT; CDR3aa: CASSERGEGTQYF
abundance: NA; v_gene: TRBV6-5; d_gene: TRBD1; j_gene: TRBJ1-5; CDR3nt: TGTGCCAGCAGTCCACAGGGGGCGCAGCCCCAGCATTTT; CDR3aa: CASSPQGAQPQHF